The clone carrying this T cell receptor beta chain was found a few times. Its target is not known. The data were taken from a study of T cell repertoires in cytomegalovirus infection. In the study overall: CMV infection plus the matching HLA type was flagged by public TCR beta signatures. Findings and caveats of the study: HLA-C-restricted CMV-specific TCR beta clonotypes were dominant in the ex vivo response.

TCRdb fed the reads into MiXCR, producing one record per CDR3 protein. In the table there are around 450,000 distinct CDR3 sequences, approximately 30% of which are singletons. The junction had 8 bases not matched to a gene; V was cut back by 5 bases and J by 4 bases. Germline lookup yields CDR1 MNHEY and CDR2 SVGEGT. CDR3 length: 15 amino acids. The TCR comes from a human donor in good health (CMV status not recorded). Some clones in this sample may be carry-over from other donors' samples. The sample comprised PBMCs. This chain links TRBV6-2 or TRBV6-3 with TRBJ2-5; the match to TRBD1 covers 9 bases. DNA of the CDR3: TGTGCCAGCAGTAAACAGGGGGCCTGGACAGAGACCCAGTACTTC. This codes for CASSKQGAWTETQYF.